The clone carrying this T cell receptor beta chain appeared a single time. A junction end diverges from the germline sequence, so it may reflect a read error. Germline V gene sequence: CDR1 SSHAT, CDR2 FNYEAQ (reference sequence). This CDR3 spans 15 amino acids. Profiled with immunoSEQ multiplex PCR; TCRdb holds only in-frame clones, not every one. The sample has some 140,000 clones; over 85% are singletons. The data derive from a study of control samples from healthy donors and cancer patients. The TCR originated in a man aged 30-40 years in good health. Sequencing was done on a sample of blood. The gene calls are TRBV7-7 and TRBJ1-1; D possibly corresponds to TRBD1 (5 bases). The CDR3 spells CASSHPRGGGTEAFF. The CDR3 DNA reads TGTGCTAGCAGCCACCCGCGCGGGGGTGGCACTGAAGCTTTCTTT.